These T cell receptor beta chains were read from a single sample in a study of blood T cells in healthy people across ages. TCRdb analysed the 5' RACE reads with MiXCR anew, one entry per CDR3 protein. The sample holds roughly 700,000 distinct CDR3 sequences, roughly 32% seen once. What was sequenced was blood. The source is a woman over 75 in good health. The CDR3 runs from the conserved cysteine through the conserved F or W. D genes are given only for firm matches. A clone size is listed for some rows: how often the clone was seen (once, few, many), or a class if it is expanded.

many	TRBV5-1	TRBJ2-7	TRBD2	TGCGCCAGCAGCGGGACTAAGCCAGCGTACGAGCAGTACTTC	CASSGTKPAYEQYF
NA	TRBV27	TRBJ1-2	TRBD1	TGTGCCAGCAGTTTATCAGGGGGCGAGGGCTATGGCTACACCTTC	CASSLSGGEGYGYTF
NA	TRBV15	TRBJ2-7	NA	TGTGCCACCAGCAGAGCTTGGGCAGCCGGAGACGAGCAGTACTTC	CATSRAWAAGDEQYF
many	TRBV7-9	TRBJ2-1	NA	TGTGCCAGCAGCTCCTTAGGACAGAGAGAGCAGTTCTTC	CASSSLGQREQFF
NA	TRBV5-4	TRBJ1-1	NA	TGTGCCAGCGGCGGGGGTCCCATGAACACTGAAGCTTTCTTT	CASGGGPMNTEAFF
NA	TRBV29-1	TRBJ2-1	NA	TGCAGCGTTGCTTTCCTCCTGGGGAATGAGCAGTTCTTC	CSVAFLLGNEQFF
many	TRBV5-1	TRBJ2-7	NA	TGCGCCAGCAGCCCAACTACAGGGTTAGGCGAGCAGTACTTC	CASSPTTGLGEQYF
many	TRBV7-2	TRBJ2-3	TRBD1	TGTGCCAGCAGCTCACTCCCCGGACAGGGAACAGATACGCAGTATTTT	CASSSLPGQGTDTQYF
NA	TRBV6-1	TRBJ1-2	NA	TGTGCCAGCAGTGAAAAGGGCTCTAACTATGGCTACACCTTC	CASSEKGSNYGYTF
NA	TRBV11-3	TRBJ1-1	NA	TGTGCCAGCACCGTGGCGGGGATGGTCACTGAAGCTTTCTTT	CASTVAGMVTEAFF
NA	TRBV12-3/TRBV12-4	TRBJ2-4	TRBD1	TGTGCCGGCAGTCTGGACAGGGGCGATGAGCAGTACTTC	CAGSLDRGDEQYF
NA	TRBV3-1	TRBJ2-6	NA	TGTGCCAGCAGCTCCCTCGGAGATGTCCTGGTATCTGGGGCCAACGTCCTGACTTTC	CASSSLGDVLVSGANVLTF
NA	TRBV6-5	TRBJ2-3	TRBD2	TGTGCCAGCAGTTCGGTTAGCGGGAGGCCCCCGGGGACGCAGTATTTT	CASSSVSGRPPGTQYF